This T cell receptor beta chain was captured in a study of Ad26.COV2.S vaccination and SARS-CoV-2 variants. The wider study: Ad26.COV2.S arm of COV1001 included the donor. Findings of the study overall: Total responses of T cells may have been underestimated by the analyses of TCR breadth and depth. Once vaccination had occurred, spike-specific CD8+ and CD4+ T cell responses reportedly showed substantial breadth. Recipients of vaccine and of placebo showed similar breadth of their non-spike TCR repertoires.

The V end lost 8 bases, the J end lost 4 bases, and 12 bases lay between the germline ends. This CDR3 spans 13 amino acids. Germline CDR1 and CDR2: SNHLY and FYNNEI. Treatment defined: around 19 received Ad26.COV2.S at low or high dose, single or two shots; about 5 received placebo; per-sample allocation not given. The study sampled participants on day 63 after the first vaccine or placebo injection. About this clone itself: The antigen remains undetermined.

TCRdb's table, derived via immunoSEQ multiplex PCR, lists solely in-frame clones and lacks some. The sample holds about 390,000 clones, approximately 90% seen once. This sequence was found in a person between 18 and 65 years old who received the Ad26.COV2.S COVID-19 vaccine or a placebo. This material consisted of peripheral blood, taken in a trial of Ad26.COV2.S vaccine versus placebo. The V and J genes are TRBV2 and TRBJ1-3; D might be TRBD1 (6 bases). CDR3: CASARDRGNTIYF. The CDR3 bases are TGTGCCAGCGCCCGAGACAGGGGAAACACCATATATTTT. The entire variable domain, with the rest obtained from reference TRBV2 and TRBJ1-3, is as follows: EPEVTQTPSHQVTQMGQEVILRCVPISNHLYFYWYRQILGQKVEFLVSFYNNEISEKSEIFDDQFSVERPDGSNFTLKIRSTKLEDSAMYFCASARDRGNTIYFGEGSWLTVV.